These 8 T cell receptor beta chains were sequenced from one sample in a study of T cell repertoires in cytomegalovirus infection. MiXCR was run by TCRdb on the reads, yielding one entry per CDR3 protein. The sample carries some 680,000 distinct CDR3 sequences, roughly a third recorded once. The sequencing input was PBMCs. All receptors derive from a human donor in good health (CMV status not recorded). Some clones in this sample may be carry-over from other donors' samples.

The V call is TRBV28, the J call TRBJ2-3; D not resolved. The CDR3 sequence is 15 residues long. Germline V CDR1 and CDR2: MDHEN, SYDVKM. V lost 4 bases and J 2 bases, leaving 13 bases between the germline ends. CDR3 in amino acids: CASSSPLSATDTQYF. The CDR3 bases are TGTGCCAGCAGTTCACCCCTTTCAGCCACAGATACGCAGTATTTT.

This chain uses TRBV15 with TRBJ1-1; 7 bases agree with TRBD1. The V gene end was trimmed by 0 bases and the J gene end by 2 bases; junction bases not matched to a gene: 6. Germline values: CDR1 LNHNV, CDR2 YYDKDF (reference sequence). The CDR3 loop spans 16 amino acids. The CDR3 reads CATSRDRDRANTEAFF. CDR3 bases: TGTGCCACCAGCAGAGATCGAGACAGGGCCAACACTGAAGCTTTCTTT.

This clonotype was seen repeatedly, ten times or more. The V and J genes are TRBV7-2 and TRBJ2-7; D is undetermined. Germline V gene lookup returns CDR1 SGHTA and CDR2 FQGNSA. Trimming took off 1 base at V and 0 bases at J, with 10 bases between the two ends. The length of the CDR3 is 15 residues. The CDR3 DNA sequence: TGTGCCAGCAGCTTAGGGCAGCTAAGCTCCTACGAGCAGTACTTC. It is translated as CASSLGQLSSYEQYF.

The V call is TRBV7-9, the J call TRBJ2-7; D tentatively reads TRBD1 or TRBD2 (5 bases each). Germline V gives CDR1 SEHNR, CDR2 FQNEAQ (reference sequence). This CDR3 contains 15 residues. Trimming removed 5 bases at V and 8 bases at J, with 22 bases between. CDR3 in DNA: TGTGCCAGCAGCGCCATACGGGACGGACTGGACAAGCAGTACTTC. Encoded protein: CASSAIRDGLDKQYF.

DNA for the CDR3: TGTGCCAGCAGCCGGGTGCGATCTGGAAACACCATATATTTT. This gives the protein CASSRVRSGNTIYF. This sequence joins TRBV7-6 and TRBJ1-3; D ambiguous. The germline gives CDR1 SGHVS, CDR2 FNYEAQ. CDR3 length: 14 residues. V lost 5 bases, J lost 1 base, and 9 bases lay in between. The full variable domain, completed using reference TRBV7-6 and TRBJ1-3, is GAGVSQSPRYKVTKRGQDVALRCDPISGHVSLYWYRQALGQGPEFLTYFNYEAQQDKSGLPNDRFSAERPEGSISTLTIQRTEQRDSAMYRCASSRVRSGNTIYFGEGSWLTVV.

This clonotype was seen at least ten times. V gene TRBV7-6 combines with J gene TRBJ2-3; 7 nucleotides line up with TRBD1. This CDR3 comprises 16 residues. CDR1 SGHVS and CDR2 FNYEAQ come from the germline V gene. V trimming: 2 bases; J trimming: 4 bases; junction bases outside the gene matches: 9. The CDR3 spells CASSLYEGAGADTQYF. The DNA for the CDR3 is TGTGCCAGCAGCTTATACGAGGGGGCGGGTGCAGATACGCAGTATTTT.

Concerning this clonotype itself: At one of its ends the junction is not consistent with the germline gene, which may arise from a read error. The rearrangement links TRBV12-3 or TRBV12-4 to TRBJ1-5; 8 nucleotides match TRBD1. This CDR3 contains 16 residues. This chain's CDR3 is CASSHHRGISNQTQHF. The CDR3 DNA is TGTGCCAGCAGCCACCACAGGGGGATTAGCAATCAGACCCAGCATTTT.

The V gene is TRBV27, the J gene TRBJ1-5, with D perhaps TRBD1 (6 bases). The CDR3 is made up of 14 amino acids. The V end lost 5 bases, the J end lost 6 bases, and 14 bases lay between the germline ends. CDR1 and CDR2 (germline): MNHEY, SMNVEV (reference sequence). The CDR3 nucleotides are TGTGCCAGCAGTCCGCACAGGGTTCGTCAGCCCCAGCATTTT. It yields the protein CASSPHRVRQPQHF.